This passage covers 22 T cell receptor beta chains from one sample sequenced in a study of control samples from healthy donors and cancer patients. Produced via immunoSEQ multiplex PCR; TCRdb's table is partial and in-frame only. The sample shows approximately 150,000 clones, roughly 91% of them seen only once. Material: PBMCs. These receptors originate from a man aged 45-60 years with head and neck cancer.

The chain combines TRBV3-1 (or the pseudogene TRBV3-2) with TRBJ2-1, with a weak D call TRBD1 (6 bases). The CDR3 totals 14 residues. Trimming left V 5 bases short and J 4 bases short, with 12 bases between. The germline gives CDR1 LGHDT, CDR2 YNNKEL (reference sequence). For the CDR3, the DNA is TGTGCCAGCAGCGGCCTAGGGGGTTACAATGAGCAGTTCTTC. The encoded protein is CASSGLGGYNEQFF.

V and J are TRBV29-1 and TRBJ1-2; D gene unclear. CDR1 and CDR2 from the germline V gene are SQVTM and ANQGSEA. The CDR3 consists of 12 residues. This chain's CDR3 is CRTCSVNYGYTF. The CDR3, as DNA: TGCAGGACTTGTTCGGTTAACTATGGCTACACCTTC.

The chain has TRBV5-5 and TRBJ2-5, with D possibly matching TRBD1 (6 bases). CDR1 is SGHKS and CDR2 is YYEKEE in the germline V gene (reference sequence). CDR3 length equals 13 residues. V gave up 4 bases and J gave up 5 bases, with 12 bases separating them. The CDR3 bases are TGTGCCAGCAGCGGGGGCTTGGGGGAGACCCAGTACTTC. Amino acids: CASSGGLGETQYF. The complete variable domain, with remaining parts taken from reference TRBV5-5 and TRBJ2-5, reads DAGVTQSPTHLIKTRGQQVTLRCSPISGHKSVSWYQQVLGQGPQFIFQYYEKEERGRGNFPDRFSARQFPNYSSELNVNALLLGDSALYLCASSGGLGETQYFGPGTRLLVL.

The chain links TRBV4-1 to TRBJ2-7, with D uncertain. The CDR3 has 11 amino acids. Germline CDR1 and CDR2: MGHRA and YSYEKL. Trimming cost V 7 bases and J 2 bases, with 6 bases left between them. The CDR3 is CASNPAYEQYF. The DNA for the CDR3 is TGCGCCAGCAACCCGGCCTACGAGCAGTACTTC.

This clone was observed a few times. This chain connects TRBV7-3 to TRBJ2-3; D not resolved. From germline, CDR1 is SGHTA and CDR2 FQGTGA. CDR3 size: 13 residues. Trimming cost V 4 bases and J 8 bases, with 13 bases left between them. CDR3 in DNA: TGTGCCAGCAGCTCACAGCATGATGGTACGCAGTATTTT. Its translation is CASSSQHDGTQYF. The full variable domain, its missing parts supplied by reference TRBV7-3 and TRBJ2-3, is GAGVSQTPSNKVTEKGKYVELRCDPISGHTALYWYRQSLGQGPEFLIYFQGTGAADDSGLPNDRFFAVRPEGSVSTLKIQRTERGDSAVYLCASSSQHDGTQYFGPGTRLTVL.

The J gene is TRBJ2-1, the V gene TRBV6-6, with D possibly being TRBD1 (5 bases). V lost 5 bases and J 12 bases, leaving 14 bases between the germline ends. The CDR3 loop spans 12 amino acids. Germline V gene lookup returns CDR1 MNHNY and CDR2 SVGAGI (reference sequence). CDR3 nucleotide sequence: TGTGCCAGCAGTCCTGGGGCAGGAAGGCAGTTCTTC. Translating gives CASSPGAGRQFF.

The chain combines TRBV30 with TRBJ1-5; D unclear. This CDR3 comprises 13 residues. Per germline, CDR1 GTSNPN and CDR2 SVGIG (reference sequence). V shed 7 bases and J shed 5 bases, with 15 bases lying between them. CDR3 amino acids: CAYVAGDDQPQHF. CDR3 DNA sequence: TGTGCCTATGTGGCGGGTGACGATCAGCCCCAGCATTTT.

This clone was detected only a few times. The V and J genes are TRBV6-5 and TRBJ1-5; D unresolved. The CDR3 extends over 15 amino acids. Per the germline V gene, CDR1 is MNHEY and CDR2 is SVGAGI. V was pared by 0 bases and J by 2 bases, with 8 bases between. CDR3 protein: CASSYSGYGNQPQHF. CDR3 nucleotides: TGTGCCAGCAGTTACTCCGGGTATGGCAATCAGCCCCAGCATTTT.

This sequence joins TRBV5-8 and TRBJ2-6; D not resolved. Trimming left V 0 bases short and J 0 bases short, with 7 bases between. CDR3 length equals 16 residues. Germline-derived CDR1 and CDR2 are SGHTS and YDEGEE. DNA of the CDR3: TGTGCCAGCAGCTTGGCTTACGACTCTGGGGCCAACGTCCTGACTTTC. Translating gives CASSLAYDSGANVLTF.

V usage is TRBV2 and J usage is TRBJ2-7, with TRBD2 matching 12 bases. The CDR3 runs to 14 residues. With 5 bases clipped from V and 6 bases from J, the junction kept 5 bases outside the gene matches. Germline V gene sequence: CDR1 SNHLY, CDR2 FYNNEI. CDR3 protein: CASSWTSGTVEQYF. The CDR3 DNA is TGTGCCAGCAGTTGGACTAGCGGGACGGTCGAGCAGTACTTC.

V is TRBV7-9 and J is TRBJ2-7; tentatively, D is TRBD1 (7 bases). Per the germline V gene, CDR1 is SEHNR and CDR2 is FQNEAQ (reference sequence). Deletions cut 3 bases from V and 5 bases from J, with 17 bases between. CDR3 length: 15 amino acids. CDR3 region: CASSFLGGGIDEQYF. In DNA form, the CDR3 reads TGTGCCAGCAGCTTTCTAGGGGGCGGGATAGACGAGCAGTACTTC. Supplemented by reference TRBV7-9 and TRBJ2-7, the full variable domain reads DTGVSQNPRHKITKRGQNVTFRCDPISEHNRLYWYRQTLGQGPEFLTYFQNEAQLEKSRLLSDRFSAERPKGSFSTLEIQRTEQGDSAMYLCASSFLGGGIDEQYFGPGTRLTVT.

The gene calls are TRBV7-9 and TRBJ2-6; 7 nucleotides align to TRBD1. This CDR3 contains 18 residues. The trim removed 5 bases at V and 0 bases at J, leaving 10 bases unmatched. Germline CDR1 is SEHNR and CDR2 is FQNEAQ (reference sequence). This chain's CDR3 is CASSGVQGPSSGANVLTF. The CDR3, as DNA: TGTGCCAGCAGCGGCGTACAGGGGCCCAGCTCTGGGGCCAACGTCCTGACTTTC. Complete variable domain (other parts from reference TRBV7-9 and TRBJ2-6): DTGVSQNPRHKITKRGQNVTFRCDPISEHNRLYWYRQTLGQGPEFLTYFQNEAQLEKSRLLSDRFSAERPKGSFSTLEIQRTEQGDSAMYLCASSGVQGPSSGANVLTFGAGSRLTVL.

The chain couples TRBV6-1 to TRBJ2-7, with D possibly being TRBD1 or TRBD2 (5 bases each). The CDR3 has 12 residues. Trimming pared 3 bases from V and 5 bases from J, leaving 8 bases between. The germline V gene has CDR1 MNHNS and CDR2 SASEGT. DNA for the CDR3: TGTGCCAGCAGTGACCGGGGCGACGAGCAGTACTTC. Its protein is CASSDRGDEQYF.

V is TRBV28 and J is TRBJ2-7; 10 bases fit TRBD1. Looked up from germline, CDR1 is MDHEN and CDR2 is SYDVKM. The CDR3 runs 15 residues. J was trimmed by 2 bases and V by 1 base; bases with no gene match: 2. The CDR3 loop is CASSLLGQGPYEQYF. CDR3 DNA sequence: TGTGCCAGCAGTTTATTGGGACAGGGGCCCTACGAGCAGTACTTC.

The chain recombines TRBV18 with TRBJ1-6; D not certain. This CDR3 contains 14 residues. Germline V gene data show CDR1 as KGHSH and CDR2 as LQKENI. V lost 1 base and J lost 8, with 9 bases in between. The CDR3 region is CASSPQERDSPLHF. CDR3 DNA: TGTGCCAGCTCACCACAAGAGAGGGATTCACCCCTCCACTTT. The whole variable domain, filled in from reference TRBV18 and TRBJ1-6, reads NAGVMQNPRHLVRRRGQEARLRCSPMKGHSHVYWYRQLPEEGLKFMVYLQKENIIDESGMPKERFSAEFPKEGPSILRIQQVVRGDSAAYFCASSPQERDSPLHFGNGTRLTVT.

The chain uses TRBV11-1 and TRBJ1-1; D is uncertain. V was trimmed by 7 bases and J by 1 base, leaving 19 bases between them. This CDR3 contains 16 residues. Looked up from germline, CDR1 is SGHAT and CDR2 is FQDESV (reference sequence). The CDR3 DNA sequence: TGTGCCAGCAACTCACGGGAGGGAATGCAGAACACTGAAGCTTTCTTT. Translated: CASNSREGMQNTEAFF.

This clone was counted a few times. The CDR3 nucleotides are TGTGCCAGCAGCCAAGATCCTGGAAACACCATATATTTT. Translating gives CASSQDPGNTIYF. The chain carries TRBV3-1 (or the pseudogene TRBV3-2) and TRBJ1-3, with D unresolved. In germline, CDR1 is LGHDT, CDR2 YNNKEL (reference sequence). Trimming took 0 bases from V and 2 from J, leaving 2 bases between them. This CDR3 contains 13 residues.

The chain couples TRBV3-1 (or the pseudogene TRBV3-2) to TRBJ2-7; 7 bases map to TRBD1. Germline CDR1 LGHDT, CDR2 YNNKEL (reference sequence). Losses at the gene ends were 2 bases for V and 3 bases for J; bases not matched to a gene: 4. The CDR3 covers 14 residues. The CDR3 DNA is TGTGCCAGCAGCCAAATAGACAGGGACTACGAGCAGTACTTC. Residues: CASSQIDRDYEQYF.

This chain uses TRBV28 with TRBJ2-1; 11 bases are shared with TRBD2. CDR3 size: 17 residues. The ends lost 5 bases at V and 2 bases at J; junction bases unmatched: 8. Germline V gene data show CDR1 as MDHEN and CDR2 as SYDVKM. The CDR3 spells CASSRPGLAVAYNEQFF. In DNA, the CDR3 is TGTGCCAGCAGTCGGCCGGGACTAGCGGTAGCCTACAATGAGCAGTTCTTC.

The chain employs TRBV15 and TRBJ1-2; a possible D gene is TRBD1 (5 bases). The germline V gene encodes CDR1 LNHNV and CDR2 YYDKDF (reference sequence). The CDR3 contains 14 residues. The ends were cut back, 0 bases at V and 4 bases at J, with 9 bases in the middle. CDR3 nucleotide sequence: TGTGCCACCAGCAGAGATAAGGGGTTCTATGGCTACACCTTC. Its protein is CATSRDKGFYGYTF.

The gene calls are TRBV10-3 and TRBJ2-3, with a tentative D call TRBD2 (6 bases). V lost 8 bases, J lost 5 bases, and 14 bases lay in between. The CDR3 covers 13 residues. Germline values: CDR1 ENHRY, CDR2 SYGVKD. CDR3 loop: CAILRTEGDTQYF. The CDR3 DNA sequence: TGTGCCATCCTTCGAACGGAGGGAGATACGCAGTATTTT.

The CDR3 coding sequence is TGCGCCAGCATTTTTACAAGACGGACCGGACAGGGAAATCAGCCCCAGCATTTT. This encodes CASIFTRRTGQGNQPQHF. V and J are TRBV10-2 and TRBJ1-5, with 8 bases that match TRBD1. Per the germline V gene, CDR1 is WSHSY and CDR2 is SAAADI. J gave up 4 bases and V 7 bases, and 18 bases lay outside the gene matches. This CDR3 is 18 amino acids long.